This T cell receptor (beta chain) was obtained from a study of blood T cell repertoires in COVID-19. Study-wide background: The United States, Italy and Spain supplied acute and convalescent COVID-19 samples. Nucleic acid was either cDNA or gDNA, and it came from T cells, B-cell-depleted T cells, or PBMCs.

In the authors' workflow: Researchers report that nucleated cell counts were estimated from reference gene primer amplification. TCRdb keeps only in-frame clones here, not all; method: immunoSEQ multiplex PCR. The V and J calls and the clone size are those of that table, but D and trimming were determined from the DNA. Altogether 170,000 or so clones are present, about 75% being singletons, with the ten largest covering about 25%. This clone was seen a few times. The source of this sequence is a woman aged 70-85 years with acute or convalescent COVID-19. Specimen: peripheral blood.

CDR3 nucleotides: TGTGCCAGCAGCTTAGAGGGACTAGGCTCCTACGAGCAGTACTTC. Its translation: CASSLEGLGSYEQYF. V is TRBV7-2 and J is TRBJ2-7; 8 bases align to TRBD2. Trimming removed 1 base from V and 0 bases from J; junction bases left unmatched: 2. In germline, CDR1 is SGHTA, CDR2 FQGNSA. This CDR3 is built from 15 residues.